This TCR beta chain was sequenced during a study of T-cell memory formation after mild COVID-19. Study-wide points: Among CD4+ contracting clones, most were CM and EM, and CD8+ ones EMRA. Among clones contracting day 15 to 85, CD4/CD8 was balanced, whereas later expanders leaned CD4+. Some clones that responded turned up in pre-infection memory, which suggests that cross-reactive memory joined in.

The V gene's germline CDR1 is LGHDT and CDR2 YNNKEL (reference sequence). The CDR3 totals 12 residues. Trimming removed 0 bases at V and 6 bases at J, with 3 bases between. Constant-segment primers served in 5'RACE that generated TCR alpha and TCR beta cDNA libraries bearing sample barcodes and UMIs. MiXCR was run by TCRdb on the 5' RACE reads, yielding one entry per CDR3 protein. Of around 200,000 distinct CDR3 sequences listed, approximately 17% are singletons. This clonotype was counted only a few times. Antigen unknown. The sample comprised PBMCs or a T cell subset sorted from them (not recorded which). The receptor comes from a man aged 18 to 30 who had mild COVID-19 (a few samples of this study predate the infection). Cell type and time point are not known. The rearrangement uses TRBV3-1 and TRBJ1-3, with D unresolved. The CDR3 reads CASSQEANTIYF. CDR3 nucleotide sequence: TGTGCCAGCAGCCAAGAGGCAAACACCATATATTTT. The full variable domain, in which reference TRBV3-1 and TRBJ1-3 provide the parts outside the CDR3, is DTAVSQTPKYLVTQMGNDKSIKCEQNLGHDTMYWYKQDSKKFLKIMFSYNNKELIINETVPNRFSPKSPDKAHLNLHINSLELGDSAVYFCASSQEANTIYFGEGSWLTVV.